The sequence of this TCR beta chain was determined in a study of blood T cells in healthy people across ages. Across the study: Template switching retrieved approximately one barcoded beta molecule for each two T cells. Study-level points and caveats: Versus aged donors, long-lived donors had higher diversity and more naive CD4+ cells. With age, beta diversity per million T cells declined roughly linearly, significantly by 40 to 50.

Concerning this clonotype: Antigen: not known.

Then a second PCR, running roughly 7 to 11 cycles, was carried out with a sample-barcoded 5' primer and a J-beta primer mix. MiXCR was run by TCRdb on the 5' RACE reads, yielding one entry per CDR3 protein. This repertoire shows approximately 850,000 distinct CDR3 sequences, around 42% found once; its top ten account for nearly 20%. Germline V gives CDR1 SQVTM, CDR2 ANQGSEA. The CDR3 runs 13 residues. The clonotype originates from a man aged 55 to 69 in good health. The chain employs TRBV29-1 and TRBJ2-1, with D tentatively TRBD1 (6 bases). The J call may be mistaken, given a closer DNA end match to TRBJ2-7. Sequences were obtained from blood. The CDR3 sequence: CSADRSSYNEQYF. CDR3 in DNA: TGCAGCGCCGACAGGAGCTCCTACAATGAGCAGTACTTC.